This T cell receptor (beta chain) was recorded in a study of blood T cell repertoires in COVID-19. Original handling: The assay estimated nucleated cells by amplifying reference gene primers. The data were produced by immunoSEQ multiplex PCR, yet TCRdb's version contains in-frame clones alone and is incomplete. That table is the source of V, J and clone size, and D and trimming were worked out from the DNA. The table includes about 280,000 clones, around nine tenths detected once. The CDR3 covers 13 residues. Germline CDR1 and CDR2: SGHNT and YENEEA. V was clipped by 5 bases and J by 6 bases; unmatched bases: 4.

This TCR derives from a woman aged 40 to 50 who had recovered from COVID-19. The sequenced sample was PBMCs or T cells enriched from blood (not recorded which). The chain carries TRBV11-3 and TRBJ2-1, with 7 bases identical to TRBD1. In nucleotides, the CDR3 is TGTGCCAGCAGCGTTGGACAGGCCAATGAGCAGTTCTTC. This encodes CASSVGQANEQFF.